This T cell receptor (beta chain) was identified in a study of glioma-infiltrating T cells. Findings and limits, study-wide: Tissue-blood divergence was below expectation in non-neoplastic patients, above in gliomas.

Amplification of TCR alpha and beta CDR3 regions from RNA used iRepertoire nested multiplex PCR. TCRdb re-analysed the multiplex PCR reads in MiXCR, keeping a single row per CDR3 protein. The data show about 140,000 distinct CDR3 sequences, about 39% seen once. Regarding this clonotype: What it recognizes is unknown.

Germline loops: CDR1 MNHEY, CDR2 SMNVEV (reference sequence). Trimming removed 5 bases from V and 0 bases from J; junction bases left unmatched: 10. This CDR3 has 16 amino acids. The chain uses TRBV27 and TRBJ2-7; 7 nucleotides match TRBD2. The TCR originated in a human donor with low-grade glioma or glioblastoma, undergoing nonglioma brain surgery, or in good health (not recorded which). The material sequenced was glioma tissue, nonneoplastic brain tissue, or PBMCs (not recorded which). CDR3 protein: CASSIASGLSSYEQYF. CDR3 bases: TGTGCCAGCAGTATCGCTAGCGGATTAAGCTCCTACGAGCAGTACTTC.